The rows below give T cell receptor beta chains drawn from one sample of a study of cytomegalovirus exposure and HLA in healthy donors. The assay was immunoSEQ multiplex PCR, and TCRdb's table has in-frame clones only and misses some. The table shows about 140,000 clones, with about 80% occurring only once. The sample was PBMCs. The receptor source for this set is a man younger than 45 in good health and CMV-seropositive. Both conserved end residues are part of each CDR3. D genes are given only for firm matches. Some rows mark clone size as missing; the rest say once, few, many or name a class of expanded clone.

TRBV28	.	13	TRBJ2-7	TRBD2	CATAGGPHYEQYF	TGTGCCACCGCGGGGGGGCCGCATTACGAGCAGTACTTC
TRBV5-8	.	15	TRBJ2-3	TRBD2	CASNPTSGYTDTQYF	TGTGCCAGCAATCCGACTAGCGGATACACAGATACGCAGTATTTT
TRBV2	.	13	TRBJ2-5	TRBD1	CASREQGLGTQYF	TGTGCCAGCAGGGAACAGGGGTTGGGGACCCAGTACTTC
TRBV6-1	few	15	TRBJ1-2	.	CASSEAGGANYGYTF	TGTGCCAGCAGTGAAGCCGGGGGGGCCAACTATGGCTACACCTTC
TRBV2	.	16	TRBJ2-5	.	CASSEGSGLAQETQYF	TGTGCCAGCAGTGAAGGGTCAGGTCTAGCGCAAGAGACCCAGTACTTC
TRBV5-1	few	17	TRBJ2-1	TRBD2	CASSLATRASGYNEQFF	TGCGCCAGCAGCTTGGCCACAAGGGCTAGCGGGTACAATGAGCAGTTCTTC
TRBV6-5	few	13	TRBJ1-5	.	CASSPTFYQPQHF	TGTGCCAGCAGCCCTACCTTTTATCAGCCCCAGCATTTT
TRBV28	.	14	TRBJ2-7	.	CASIPSPVSYEQYF	TGTGCCAGCATCCCGTCTCCAGTTTCCTACGAGCAGTACTTC
TRBV5-6	.	13	TRBJ1-4	.	CASSLGQNEKLFF	TGTGCCAGCAGCTTGGGACAGAATGAAAAACTGTTTTTT
TRBV5-4	few	13	TRBJ1-2	.	CASSPDTSYGYTF	TGTGCCAGCAGCCCGGACACTTCCTATGGCTACACCTTC
TRBV5-5	once	15	TRBJ2-7	TRBD2	CASSRLAGEGYEQYF	TGTGCCAGCAGCAGACTAGCGGGAGAAGGCTACGAGCAGTACTTC
TRBV5-1	once	13	TRBJ1-2	TRBD1	CASSPGTAYGYTF	TGCGCCAGCAGCCCTGGGACAGCCTATGGCTACACCTTC
TRBV5-1	.	15	TRBJ1-1	.	CASSPGSNPLTEAFF	TGCGCCAGCAGCCCTGGTAGCAACCCCTTAACTGAAGCTTTCTTT
TRBV5-5	.	14	TRBJ2-7	TRBD2	CASSLAGGLGEQYF	TGTGCCAGCAGCTTGGCGGGAGGGCTCGGCGAGCAGTACTTC
TRBV29-1	once	12	TRBJ2-7	.	CSVGRATYEQYF	TGCAGCGTGGGGAGAGCAACCTACGAGCAGTACTTC
TRBV5-1	.	14	TRBJ1-2	TRBD1	CASRFQTGGRGYTF	TGCGCCAGCAGATTCCAAACAGGGGGTCGGGGCTACACCTTC
TRBV29-1	.	13	TRBJ1-2	TRBD1	CSVRTGVDYGYTF	TGCAGCGTCCGGACAGGGGTGGACTATGGCTACACCTTC
TRBV5-1	.	13	TRBJ2-3	.	CASSLGGIDTQYF	TGCGCCAGCAGCTTGGGAGGGATAGATACGCAGTATTTT
TRBV19	.	18	TRBJ2-3	TRBD1	CASSEQRPGTGFPDTQYF	TGTGCCAGTAGTGAACAGCGTCCCGGGACAGGGTTTCCAGATACGCAGTATTTT
TRBV7-9	.	14	TRBJ2-5	.	CASSLGLPQETQYF	TGTGCCAGCAGCTTGGGACTTCCACAAGAGACCCAGTACTTC
TRBV10-1	few	17	TRBJ2-7	TRBD1	CASEPSRDRALSYEQYF	TGCGCCAGCGAGCCCTCTAGGGACAGGGCCCTCTCCTACGAGCAGTACTTC
TRBV28	.	16	TRBJ2-2	TRBD1	CASSLQTGRRTGELFF	TGTGCCAGCAGTTTACAGACAGGGAGACGGACCGGGGAGCTGTTTTTT
TRBV7-9	.	15	TRBJ1-5	TRBD1	CASSSDRGSNQPQHF	TGTGCCAGCAGCTCCGACAGGGGAAGCAATCAGCCCCAGCATTTT
TRBV10-1	.	16	TRBJ2-7	.	CASSESNSRSLRGQYF	TGCGCCAGCAGTGAGTCGAACTCGCGTTCTCTACGAGGGCAGTACTTC
TRBV27	.	13	TRBJ1-5	.	CASSGYSNQPQHF	TGTGCCTCTTCGGGGTACAGCAATCAGCCCCAGCATTTT
TRBV6-1	.	16	TRBJ2-4	TRBD1	CASSETPGTGGNIQYF	TGTGCCAGCAGTGAGACTCCCGGGACAGGGGGAAACATTCAGTACTTC
TRBV7-8	once	15	TRBJ2-7	.	CASSHAGGAAYEQYF	TGTGCCAGCAGCCATGCTGGGGGGGCGGCCTACGAGCAGTACTTC
TRBV7-7	.	13	TRBJ2-3	.	CASSLPGTDTQYF	TGTGCCAGCAGCTTACCGGGAACAGATACGCAGTATTTT
TRBV6-6	.	14	TRBJ1-1	.	CASSYPDRNTEAFF	TGTGCCAGCAGTTACCCCGACAGGAACACTGAAGCTTTCTTT
TRBV2	.	12	TRBJ1-2	.	CASTAEGYGYTF	TGTGCCAGCACTGCGGAGGGCTATGGCTACACCTTC
TRBV6-1	.	14	TRBJ2-7	.	CASSEGTALYEQYF	TGTGCCAGCAGTGAAGGGACAGCCCTCTACGAGCAGTACTTC
TRBV5-6	.	14	TRBJ2-5	TRBD1	CASSLQGVQETQYF	TGTGCCAGCAGCTTACAGGGGGTCCAGGAGACCCAGTACTTC
TRBV7-2	.	13	TRBJ2-7	.	CASSPFGSYEQYF	TGTGCCAGCAGCCCGTTCGGCTCCTACGAGCAGTACTTC
TRBV30	.	13	TRBJ1-5	TRBD1	CAWGDSGDQPQHF	TGTGCCTGGGGGGACAGCGGAGATCAGCCCCAGCATTTT
TRBV6-1	few	13	TRBJ2-7	.	CASIQGSTGEQYF	TGTGCCAGCATTCAGGGGAGTACGGGAGAGCAGTACTTC